This T cell receptor (beta chain) is from a study of blood T cells in healthy people across ages. The authors ran a second PCR of roughly 7 to 11 cycles using a sample-barcoded 5' primer and a J-beta primer mix. TCRdb fed the 5' RACE reads into MiXCR, producing one record per CDR3 protein. The data show some 1,800,000 distinct CDR3 sequences, 35% to 50% seen once. Study-level points and caveats: With age, beta diversity per million T cells declined roughly linearly, significantly by about 37. More naive CD4+ cells and higher diversity were found in long-lived than in aged donors.

The germline V and J ends were trimmed by 5 bases and 5 bases, with 15 bases remaining between them. There are 14 residues in the CDR3. Per germline, CDR1 SQVTM and CDR2 ANQGSEA. In the case of this clonotype: Its antigen is not identified.

The specimen sequenced was blood. The clonotype originates from a human donor in good health. This chain links TRBV29-1 with TRBJ1-4; perhaps TRBD1 as D (6 bases). CDR3 bases: TGCAGCGTTCTACTACAGGGCCTAAATGAAAAACTGTTTTTT. Translation gives CSVLLQGLNEKLFF.